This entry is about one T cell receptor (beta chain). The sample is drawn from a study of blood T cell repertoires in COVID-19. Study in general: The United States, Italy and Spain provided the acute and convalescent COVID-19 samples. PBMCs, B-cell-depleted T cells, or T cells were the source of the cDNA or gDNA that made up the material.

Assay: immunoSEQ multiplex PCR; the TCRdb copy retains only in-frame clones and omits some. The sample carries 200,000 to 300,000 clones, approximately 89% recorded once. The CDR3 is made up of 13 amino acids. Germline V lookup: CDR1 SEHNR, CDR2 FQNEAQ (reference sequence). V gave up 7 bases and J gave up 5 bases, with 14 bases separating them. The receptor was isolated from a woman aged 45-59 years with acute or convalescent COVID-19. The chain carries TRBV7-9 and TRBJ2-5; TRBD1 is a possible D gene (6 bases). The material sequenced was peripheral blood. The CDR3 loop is CASTFRGSETQYF. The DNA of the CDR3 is TGTGCCAGCACCTTTAGGGGGTCGGAGACCCAGTACTTC.